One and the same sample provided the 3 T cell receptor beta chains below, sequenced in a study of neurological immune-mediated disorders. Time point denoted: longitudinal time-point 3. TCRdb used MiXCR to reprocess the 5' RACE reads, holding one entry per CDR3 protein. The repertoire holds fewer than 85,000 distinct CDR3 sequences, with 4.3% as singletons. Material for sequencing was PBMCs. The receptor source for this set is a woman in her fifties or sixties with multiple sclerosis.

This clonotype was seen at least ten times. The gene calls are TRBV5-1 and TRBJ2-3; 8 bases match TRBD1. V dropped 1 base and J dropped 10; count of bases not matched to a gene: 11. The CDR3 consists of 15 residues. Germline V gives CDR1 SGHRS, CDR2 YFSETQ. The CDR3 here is CASSLQGQVVASQYF. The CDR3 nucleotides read TGCGCCAGCAGCTTGCAGGGACAGGTGGTAGCTTCGCAGTATTTT.

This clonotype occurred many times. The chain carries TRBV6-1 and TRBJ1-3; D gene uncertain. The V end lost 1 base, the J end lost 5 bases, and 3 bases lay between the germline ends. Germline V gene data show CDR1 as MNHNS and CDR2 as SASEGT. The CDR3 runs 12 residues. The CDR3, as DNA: TGTGCCAGCAGTGAAGTCAGAAACACCATATATTTT. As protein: CASSEVRNTIYF.

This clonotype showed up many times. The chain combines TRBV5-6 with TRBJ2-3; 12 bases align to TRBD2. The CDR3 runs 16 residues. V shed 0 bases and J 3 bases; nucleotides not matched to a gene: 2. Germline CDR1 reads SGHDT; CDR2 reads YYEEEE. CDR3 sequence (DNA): TGTGCCAGCAGCTTGGACCTAGCGGGGGGGACAGATACGCAGTATTTT. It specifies CASSLDLAGGTDTQYF.